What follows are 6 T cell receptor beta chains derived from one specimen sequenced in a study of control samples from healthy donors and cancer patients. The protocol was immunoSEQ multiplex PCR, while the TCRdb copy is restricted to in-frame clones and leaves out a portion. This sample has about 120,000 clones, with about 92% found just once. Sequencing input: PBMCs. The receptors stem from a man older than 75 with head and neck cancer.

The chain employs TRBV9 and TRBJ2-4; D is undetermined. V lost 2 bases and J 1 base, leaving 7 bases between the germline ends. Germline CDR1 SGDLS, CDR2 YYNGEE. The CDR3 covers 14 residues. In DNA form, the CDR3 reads TGTGCCAGCAGCGTCGGATTCGCCAAAAACATTCAGTACTTC. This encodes CASSVGFAKNIQYF.

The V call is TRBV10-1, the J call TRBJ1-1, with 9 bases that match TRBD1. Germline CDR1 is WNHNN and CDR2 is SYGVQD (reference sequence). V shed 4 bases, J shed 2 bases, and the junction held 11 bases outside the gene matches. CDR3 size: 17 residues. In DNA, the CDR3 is TGCGCCAGCAGTGCAATTCCGGGACAGGGACCCAACACTGAAGCTTTCTTT. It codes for CASSAIPGQGPNTEAFF.

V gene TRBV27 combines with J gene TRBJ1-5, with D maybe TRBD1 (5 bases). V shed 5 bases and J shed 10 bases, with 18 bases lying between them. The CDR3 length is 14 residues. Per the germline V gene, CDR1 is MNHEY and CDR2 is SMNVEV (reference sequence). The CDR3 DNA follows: TGTGCCAGCAGTACTGACGGGGGGTTAGGCCCCCAGCATTTT. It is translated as CASSTDGGLGPQHF.

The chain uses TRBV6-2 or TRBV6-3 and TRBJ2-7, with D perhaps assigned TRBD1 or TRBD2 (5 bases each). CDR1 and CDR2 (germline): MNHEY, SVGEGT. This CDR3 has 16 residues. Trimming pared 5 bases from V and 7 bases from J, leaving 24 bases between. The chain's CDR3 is CASSNLGAGSGREQYF. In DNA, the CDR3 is TGTGCCAGCAGTAATCTCGGGGCAGGTTCGGGTCGGGAGCAGTACTTC.

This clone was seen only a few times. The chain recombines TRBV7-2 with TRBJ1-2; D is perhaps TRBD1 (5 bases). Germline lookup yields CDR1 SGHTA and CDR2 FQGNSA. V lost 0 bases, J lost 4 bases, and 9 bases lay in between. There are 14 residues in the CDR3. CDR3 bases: TGTGCCAGCAGCTTAGCTTCCGGGACCTATGGCTACACCTTC. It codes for CASSLASGTYGYTF.

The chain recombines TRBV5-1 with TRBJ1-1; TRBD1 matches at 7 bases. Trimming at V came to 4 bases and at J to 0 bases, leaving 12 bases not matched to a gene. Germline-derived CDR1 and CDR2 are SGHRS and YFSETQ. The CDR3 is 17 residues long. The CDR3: CASSRRQGGFLNTEAFF. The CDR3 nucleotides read TGCGCCAGCAGCCGCCGACAGGGAGGGTTTTTGAACACTGAAGCTTTCTTT.